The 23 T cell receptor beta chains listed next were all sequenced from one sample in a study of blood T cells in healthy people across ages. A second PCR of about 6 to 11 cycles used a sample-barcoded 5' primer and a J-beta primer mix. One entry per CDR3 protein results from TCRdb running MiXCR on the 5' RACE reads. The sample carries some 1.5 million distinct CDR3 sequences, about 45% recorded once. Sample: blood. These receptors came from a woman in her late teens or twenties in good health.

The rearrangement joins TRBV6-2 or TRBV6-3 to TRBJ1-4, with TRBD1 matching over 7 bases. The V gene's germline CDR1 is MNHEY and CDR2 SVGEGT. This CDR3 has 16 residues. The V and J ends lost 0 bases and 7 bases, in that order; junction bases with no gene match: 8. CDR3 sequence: CASSYSKWTGGEKLFF. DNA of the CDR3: TGTGCCAGCAGTTACTCGAAGTGGACAGGTGGTGAAAAACTGTTTTTT.

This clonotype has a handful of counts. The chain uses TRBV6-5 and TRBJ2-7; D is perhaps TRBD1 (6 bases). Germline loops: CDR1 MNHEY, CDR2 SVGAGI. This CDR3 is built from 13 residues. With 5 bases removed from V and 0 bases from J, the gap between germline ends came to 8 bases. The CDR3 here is CASSGGHSYEQYF. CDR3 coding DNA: TGTGCCAGCAGTGGGGGACACTCCTACGAGCAGTACTTC.

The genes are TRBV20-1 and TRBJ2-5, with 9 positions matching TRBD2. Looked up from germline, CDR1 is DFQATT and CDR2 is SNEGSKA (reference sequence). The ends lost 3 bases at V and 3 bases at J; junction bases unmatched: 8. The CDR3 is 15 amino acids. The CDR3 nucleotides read TGCAGTGCTAGCGGCTTAGCGGGAGCGGAAGAGACCCAGTACTTC. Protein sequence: CSASGLAGAEETQYF.

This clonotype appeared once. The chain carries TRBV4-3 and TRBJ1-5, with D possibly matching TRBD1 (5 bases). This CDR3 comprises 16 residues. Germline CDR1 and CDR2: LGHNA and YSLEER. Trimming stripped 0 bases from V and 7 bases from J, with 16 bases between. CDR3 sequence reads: CASSQDHTVSGQPQHF. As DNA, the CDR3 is TGCGCCAGCAGCCAAGATCATACCGTTTCAGGGCAGCCCCAGCATTTT.

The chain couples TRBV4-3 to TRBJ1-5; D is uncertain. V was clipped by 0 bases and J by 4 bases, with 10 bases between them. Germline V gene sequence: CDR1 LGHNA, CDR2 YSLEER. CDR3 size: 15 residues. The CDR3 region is CASSQDNAQNQPQHF. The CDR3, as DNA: TGCGCCAGCAGCCAAGATAATGCCCAAAATCAGCCCCAGCATTTT.

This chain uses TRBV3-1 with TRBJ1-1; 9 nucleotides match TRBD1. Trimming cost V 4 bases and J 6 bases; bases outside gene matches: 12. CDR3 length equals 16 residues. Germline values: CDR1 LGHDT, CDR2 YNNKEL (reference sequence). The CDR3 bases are TGTGCCAGCAGCCCGAACAGGGGGCCATACCTCTCTGAAGCTTTCTTT. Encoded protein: CASSPNRGPYLSEAFF.

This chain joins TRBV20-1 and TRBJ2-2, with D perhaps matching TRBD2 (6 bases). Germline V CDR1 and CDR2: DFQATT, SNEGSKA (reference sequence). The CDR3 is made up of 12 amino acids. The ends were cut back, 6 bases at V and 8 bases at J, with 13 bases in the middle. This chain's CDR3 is CSAPRRAGELFF. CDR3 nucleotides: TGCAGTGCGCCTAGGAGGGCAGGGGAGCTGTTTTTT.

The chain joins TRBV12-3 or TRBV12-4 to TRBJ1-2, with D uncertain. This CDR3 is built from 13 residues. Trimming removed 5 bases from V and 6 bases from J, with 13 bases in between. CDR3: CASSSRTVHGYTF. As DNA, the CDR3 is TGTGCCAGCAGTAGCCGGACGGTCCATGGCTACACCTTC.

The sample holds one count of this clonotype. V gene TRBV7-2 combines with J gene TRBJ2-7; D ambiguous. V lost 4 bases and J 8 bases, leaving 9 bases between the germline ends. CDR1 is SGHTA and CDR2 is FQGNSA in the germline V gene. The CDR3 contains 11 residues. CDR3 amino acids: CASSSGPKQYF. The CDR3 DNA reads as TGTGCCAGCAGCTCCGGACCTAAGCAGTACTTC.

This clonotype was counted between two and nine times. For the CDR3, the DNA is TGTGCCAGCAGTTTCTCCCAGGGGAGTCAGCCCCAGCATTTT. Translating gives CASSFSQGSQPQHF. The chain joins TRBV12-3 or TRBV12-4 to TRBJ1-5; tentative D call: TRBD1 (6 bases). The CDR3 totals 14 residues. The ends were cut back, 3 bases at V and 6 bases at J, with 12 bases in the middle.

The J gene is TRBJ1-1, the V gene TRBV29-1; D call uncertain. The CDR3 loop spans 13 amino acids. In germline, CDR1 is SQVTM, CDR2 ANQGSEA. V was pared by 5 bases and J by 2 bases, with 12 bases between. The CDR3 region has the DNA TGCAGCGTTTTAGGGTTGGCTAACACTGAAGCTTTCTTT. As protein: CSVLGLANTEAFF. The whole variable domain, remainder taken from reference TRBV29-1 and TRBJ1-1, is SAVISQKPSRDICQRGTSLTIQCQVDSQVTMMFWYRQQPGQSLTLIATANQGSEATYESGFVIDKFPISRPNLTFSTLTVSNMSPEDSSIYLCSVLGLANTEAFFGQGTRLTVV.

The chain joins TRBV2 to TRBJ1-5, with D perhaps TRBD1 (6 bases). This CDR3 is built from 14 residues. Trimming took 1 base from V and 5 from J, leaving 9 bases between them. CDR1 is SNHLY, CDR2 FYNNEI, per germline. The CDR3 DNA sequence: TGTGCCAGCAGTGAAGACAGGGCGCATCAGCCCCAGCATTTT. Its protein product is CASSEDRAHQPQHF.

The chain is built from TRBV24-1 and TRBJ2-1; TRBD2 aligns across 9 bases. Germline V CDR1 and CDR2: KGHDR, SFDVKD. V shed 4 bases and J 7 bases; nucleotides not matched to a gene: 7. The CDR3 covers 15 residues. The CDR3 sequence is CATSDAGGPRNEQFF. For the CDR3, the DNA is TGTGCCACCAGTGACGCGGGAGGGCCGCGGAATGAGCAGTTCTTC.

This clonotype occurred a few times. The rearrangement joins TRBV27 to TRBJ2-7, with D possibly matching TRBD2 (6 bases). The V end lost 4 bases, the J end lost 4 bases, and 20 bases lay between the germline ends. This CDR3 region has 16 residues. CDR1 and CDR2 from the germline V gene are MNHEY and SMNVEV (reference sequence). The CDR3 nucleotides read TGTGCCAGCAGTTACTCAATTAGGCGGGGTGGATACGAGCAGTACTTC. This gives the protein CASSYSIRRGGYEQYF.

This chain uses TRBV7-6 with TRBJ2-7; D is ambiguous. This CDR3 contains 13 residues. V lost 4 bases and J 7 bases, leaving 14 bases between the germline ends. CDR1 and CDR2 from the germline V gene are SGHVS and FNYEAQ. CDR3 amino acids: CASSSGMREEQYF. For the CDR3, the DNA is TGTGCCAGCAGCTCCGGAATGAGAGAGGAGCAGTACTTC.

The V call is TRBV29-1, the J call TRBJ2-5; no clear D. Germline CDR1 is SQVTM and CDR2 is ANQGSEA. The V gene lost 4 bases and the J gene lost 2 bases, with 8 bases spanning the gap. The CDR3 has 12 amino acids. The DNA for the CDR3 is TGCAGCGTTGGACACGATCAAGAGACCCAGTACTTC. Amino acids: CSVGHDQETQYF.

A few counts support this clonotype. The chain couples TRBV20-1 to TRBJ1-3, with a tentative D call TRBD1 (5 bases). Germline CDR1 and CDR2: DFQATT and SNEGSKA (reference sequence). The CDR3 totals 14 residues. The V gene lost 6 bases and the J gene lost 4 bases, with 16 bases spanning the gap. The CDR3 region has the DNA TGCAGTGCCGCCGCCGGGACTGTAGGAAACACCATATATTTT. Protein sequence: CSAAAGTVGNTIYF.

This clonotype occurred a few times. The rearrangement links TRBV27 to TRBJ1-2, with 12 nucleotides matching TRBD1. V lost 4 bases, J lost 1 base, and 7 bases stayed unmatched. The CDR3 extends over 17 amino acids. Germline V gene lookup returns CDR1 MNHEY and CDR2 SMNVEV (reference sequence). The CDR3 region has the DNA TGTGCCAGCAGTTCCCGGGACAGGGGGCTGAGTAACTATGGCTACACCTTC. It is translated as CASSSRDRGLSNYGYTF.

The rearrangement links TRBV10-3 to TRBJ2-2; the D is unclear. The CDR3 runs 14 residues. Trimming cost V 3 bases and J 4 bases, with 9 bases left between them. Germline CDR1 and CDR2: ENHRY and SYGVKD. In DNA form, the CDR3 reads TGTGCCATCAGTGAAAGGGTGGGCACCGGGGAGCTGTTTTTT. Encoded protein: CAISERVGTGELFF.

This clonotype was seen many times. The CDR3 protein is CATSRWGKNEKLFF. As DNA, the CDR3 is TGTGCCACCAGCAGATGGGGGAAAAATGAAAAACTGTTTTTT. V and J are TRBV15 and TRBJ1-4; maybe TRBD1 (5 bases). There are 14 residues in the CDR3. CDR1 and CDR2 from the germline V gene are LNHNV and YYDKDF (reference sequence). Trimming stripped 2 bases from V and 5 bases from J, with 9 bases between.

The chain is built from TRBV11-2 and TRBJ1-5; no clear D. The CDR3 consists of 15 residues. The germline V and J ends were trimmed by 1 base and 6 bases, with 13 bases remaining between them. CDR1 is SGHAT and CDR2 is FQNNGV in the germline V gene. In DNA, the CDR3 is TGTGCCAGCAGCTTAGGGGAGGTTGGTCTTCAGCCCCAGCATTTT. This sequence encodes CASSLGEVGLQPQHF.

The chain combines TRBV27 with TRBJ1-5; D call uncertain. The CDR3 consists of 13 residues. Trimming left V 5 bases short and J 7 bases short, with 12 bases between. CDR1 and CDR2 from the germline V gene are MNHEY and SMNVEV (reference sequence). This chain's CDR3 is CASSPSIRQPQHF. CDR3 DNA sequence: TGTGCCAGCAGTCCATCAATCCGGCAGCCCCAGCATTTT.

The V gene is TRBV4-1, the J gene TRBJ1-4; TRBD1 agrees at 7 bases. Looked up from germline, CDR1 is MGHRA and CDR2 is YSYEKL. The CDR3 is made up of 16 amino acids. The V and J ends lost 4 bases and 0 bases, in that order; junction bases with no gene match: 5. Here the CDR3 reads CASSPGDSATNEKLFF. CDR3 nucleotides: TGCGCCAGCAGCCCCGGGGACAGTGCAACTAATGAAAAACTGTTTTTT.